One and the same sample provided the 27 T cell receptor beta chains below, sequenced in a study of blood T cell repertoires in COVID-19. Measured with immunoSEQ multiplex PCR; TCRdb has only the in-frame clones, and not every one. The sample lists 200,000 to 300,000 clones, around 90% occurring once. What was sequenced was peripheral blood. The receptor source for this set is a man aged 30 to 39 with COVID-19, enrolled during active disease.

A word on this clone: Within the sample, other DNA sequences also encode this same CDR3. J is TRBJ2-7 and V is TRBV5-4; tentatively, D is TRBD2 (5 bases). There are 12 residues in the CDR3. CDR1 SGHNT and CDR2 YYREEE come from the germline V gene (reference sequence). V lost 0 bases and J lost 4, with 5 bases in between. Here the CDR3 reads CASSLGGYEQYF. The CDR3 coding sequence is TGTGCCAGCAGCTTGGGCGGGTACGAGCAGTACTTC.

This chain joins TRBV6-5 and TRBJ2-7; TRBD1 aligns across 10 bases. The CDR3 consists of 14 residues. The V gene end was trimmed by 4 bases and the J gene end by 7 bases; junction bases not matched to a gene: 7. Germline V gene lookup returns CDR1 MNHEY and CDR2 SVGAGI. CDR3 coding DNA: TGTGCCAGCAGTTCGGGACAGGGGTTTTGGGAGCAGTACTTC. Its translation is CASSSGQGFWEQYF.

The genes are TRBV7-2 and TRBJ2-7, with 9 bases identical to TRBD1. Looked up from germline, CDR1 is SGHTA and CDR2 is FQGNSA. The CDR3 has 16 amino acids. Losses at the gene ends were 6 bases for V and 3 bases for J; bases not matched to a gene: 12. CDR3 amino acids: CASSFNPLGQGYEQYF. CDR3 in DNA: TGTGCCAGCAGTTTTAACCCACTGGGACAGGGCTACGAGCAGTACTTC.

J is TRBJ1-5 and V is TRBV6-1; D perhaps matches TRBD1 (6 bases). V lost 0 bases to trimming and J lost 7 bases, with 16 bases between them. There are 16 residues in the CDR3. Germline lookup yields CDR1 MNHNS and CDR2 SASEGT. The CDR3 region has the DNA TGTGCCAGCAGTGAAGCGCGGGGGGCGCCTGGGCAGCCCCAGCATTTT. Translating gives CASSEARGAPGQPQHF.

The chain carries TRBV10-3 and TRBJ2-5; a possible D gene is TRBD2 (5 bases). Per germline, CDR1 ENHRY and CDR2 SYGVKD. The CDR3 length is 15 residues. V gave up 0 bases and J gave up 3 bases, with 11 bases separating them. The CDR3 DNA reads TGTGCCATCAGTGAGTCGGCGGGTGGTGAAGAGACCCAGTACTTC. Residues: CAISESAGGEETQYF.

This chain uses TRBV2 with TRBJ2-7; weak D call: TRBD2 (7 bases). The ends were cut back, 7 bases at V and 3 bases at J, with 19 bases in the middle. The CDR3 is 15 residues long. CDR1 is SNHLY, CDR2 FYNNEI, per germline. In DNA, the CDR3 is TGTGCCAGCAAACCTGAATGGGGGGGCAACTACGAGCAGTACTTC. It translates to CASKPEWGGNYEQYF.

V is TRBV10-2 and J is TRBJ2-3; 7 nucleotides line up with TRBD1. Losses at the gene ends were 5 bases for V and 14 bases for J; bases not matched to a gene: 7. The CDR3 consists of 11 residues. The V gene's germline CDR1 is WSHSY and CDR2 SAAADI. This CDR3 reads CASSPGQKPYF. The CDR3 nucleotides read TGCGCCAGCAGTCCGGGACAGAAACCGTATTTT.

The CDR3: CASSFPQEEHHYEQYF. CDR3 in DNA: TGCGCCAGCAGCTTCCCCCAAGAGGAACATCACTACGAGCAGTACTTC. The chain combines TRBV5-1 with TRBJ2-7; D is uncertain. V dropped 2 bases and J dropped 3 bases, with 18 bases sitting between them. CDR1 and CDR2 from the germline V gene are SGHRS and YFSETQ. The CDR3 length is 16 residues.

This clone was observed once. The rearrangement uses TRBV6-5 and TRBJ1-4; unclear D gene. The V end was cut by 6 bases, the J end by 5 bases, with 10 bases between. The CDR3 is 13 amino acids. The germline V gene encodes CDR1 MNHEY and CDR2 SVGAGI. The chain's CDR3 is CASSVTGNEKLFF. For the CDR3, the DNA is TGTGCCAGCAGCGTGACGGGGAATGAAAAACTGTTTTTT.

The rearrangement joins TRBV13 to TRBJ1-6, with D uncertain. Germline values: CDR1 PRHDT, CDR2 FYEKMQ (reference sequence). Trimming cost V 3 bases and J 9 bases, with 15 bases left between them. The length of the CDR3 is 15 residues. The CDR3 nucleotides are TGTGCCAGCAGCTTCAGATCGGGGAGTGGTTCACCCCTCCACTTT. Its translation is CASSFRSGSGSPLHF.

The chain uses TRBV5-4 and TRBJ2-5; tentatively, D is TRBD1 (6 bases). The CDR3 has 13 residues. V lost 4 bases and J 4 bases, leaving 11 bases between the germline ends. Per germline, CDR1 SGHNT and CDR2 YYREEE (reference sequence). CDR3 coding DNA: TGTGCCAGCAGCGCACCAGGGGCAGAGACCCAGTACTTC. This codes for CASSAPGAETQYF. The complete variable domain, with remaining parts taken from reference TRBV5-4 and TRBJ2-5, reads ETGVTQSPTHLIKTRGQQVTLRCSSQSGHNTVSWYQQALGQGPQFIFQYYREEENGRGNFPPRFSGLQFPNYSSELNVNALELDDSALYLCASSAPGAETQYFGPGTRLLVL.

The chain carries TRBV6-5 and TRBJ2-1; D possibly corresponds to TRBD2 (6 bases). This CDR3 region has 16 residues. V was shortened by 1 base and J by 5 bases, with 15 bases between the two germline ends. CDR1 is MNHEY, CDR2 SVGAGI, per germline. CDR3 amino acids: CASSYLRGGSDNEQFF. The CDR3 DNA follows: TGTGCCAGCAGTTACTTGCGGGGAGGATCGGACAATGAGCAGTTCTTC.

The chain is built from TRBV5-6 and TRBJ2-3, with TRBD1 matching over 7 bases. With V trimmed by 4 bases and J by 0 bases, 8 bases remained unmatched. The CDR3 covers 16 residues. Per germline, CDR1 SGHDT and CDR2 YYEEEE. The CDR3 sequence is CASSRTGTASTDTQYF. The DNA of the CDR3 is TGTGCCAGCAGCAGGACAGGAACCGCTAGCACAGATACGCAGTATTTT.

This clone has more than one count but fewer than ten. This chain uses TRBV3-1 (or the pseudogene TRBV3-2) with TRBJ1-1; a weak D match, TRBD1 (6 bases). V was cut by 5 bases and J by 2 bases, with 9 bases left in between. The CDR3 is made up of 13 amino acids. CDR1 and CDR2 from the germline V gene are LGHDT and YNNKEL (reference sequence). The CDR3 nucleotides are TGTGCCAGCAGCGTGGACAGTAACACTGAAGCTTTCTTT. Amino acid sequence: CASSVDSNTEAFF.

The chain couples TRBV24-1 to TRBJ2-3, with 11 bases fitting TRBD1. J gave up 5 bases and V 5 bases, and 8 bases lay outside the gene matches. There are 16 residues in the CDR3. CDR1 is KGHDR, CDR2 SFDVKD, per germline. The CDR3 is CATSGKDRGPEDTQYF. The CDR3, as DNA: TGTGCCACCAGTGGGAAGGACAGGGGGCCCGAAGATACGCAGTATTTT.

This chain connects TRBV7-6 to TRBJ1-3; D is possibly TRBD1 (5 bases). The germline CDR1 and CDR2 sequences are SGHVS and FNYEAQ. The CDR3 consists of 18 residues. Trimming pared 1 base from V and 0 bases from J, leaving 16 bases between. The CDR3 DNA sequence: TGTGCCAGCAGCTTAGTATCCCCGGGGGTTCCCTCTGGAAACACCATATATTTT. Translated, it gives CASSLVSPGVPSGNTIYF.

This clone is a singleton in its sample. The chain employs TRBV6-6 and TRBJ2-3; 12 nucleotides align to TRBD2. The length of the CDR3 is 15 residues. Germline V gene data show CDR1 as MNHNY and CDR2 as SVGAGI (reference sequence). Trimming took 5 bases from V and 2 from J; bases not matched to a gene: 2. CDR3 residues: CASSRLAGDTDTQYF. CDR3 nucleotides: TGTGCCAGCAGTAGACTAGCGGGGGACACAGATACGCAGTATTTT.

The V and J genes are TRBV11-2 and TRBJ2-7; D gene ambiguous. Germline CDR1 is SGHAT and CDR2 is FQNNGV. The CDR3 covers 11 residues. The V and J ends lost 1 base and 6 bases respectively, with 4 bases between them. The DNA for the CDR3 is TGTGCCAGCAGCTTAGCTTCCGAGCAGTACTTC. Translated: CASSLASEQYF.

V usage is TRBV2 and J usage is TRBJ1-1; D perhaps matches TRBD1 (6 bases). Trimming removed 7 bases at V and 2 bases at J, with 14 bases between. CDR3 size: 14 residues. Germline V gene sequence: CDR1 SNHLY, CDR2 FYNNEI. This chain's CDR3 is CASTGTRDNTEAFF. The DNA for the CDR3 is TGTGCCAGCACCGGGACACGGGATAACACTGAAGCTTTCTTT.

This chain connects TRBV6-1 to TRBJ1-5; D is perhaps TRBD1 (6 bases). This CDR3 has 16 amino acids. Trimming removed 4 bases from V and 0 bases from J, with 13 bases in between. Germline CDR1 and CDR2: MNHNS and SASEGT. The CDR3 bases are TGTGCCAGCAGTGGGAGACAGGATTATAGCAATCAGCCCCAGCATTTT. Translating it yields CASSGRQDYSNQPQHF.

This chain connects TRBV6-5 to TRBJ1-3; the match to TRBD1 covers 8 bases. V was pared by 6 bases and J by 4 bases, with 5 bases of the junction left unmatched. Germline V gene data show CDR1 as MNHEY and CDR2 as SVGAGI. The CDR3 is made up of 14 amino acids. DNA for the CDR3: TGTGCCAGCAGCGACAGGGGTTTGGGAAACACCATATATTTT. This sequence encodes CASSDRGLGNTIYF.

V is TRBV29-1 and J is TRBJ2-5, with 7 positions matching TRBD1. V lost 1 base and J lost 5; bases outside the gene matches: 7. CDR1 is SQVTM and CDR2 is ANQGSEA in the germline V gene. This CDR3 has 14 residues. For the CDR3, the DNA is TGCAGCGTTGAAGGTCGGCAGGGGGAGGAGACCCAGTACTTC. Translation gives CSVEGRQGEETQYF.

The CDR3 reads CASSPGTGAGQPQHF. DNA of the CDR3: TGTGCCAGCAGCCCCGGGACAGGCGCAGGTCAGCCCCAGCATTTT. The gene calls are TRBV9 and TRBJ1-5; 8 nucleotides line up with TRBD1. The CDR3 spans 15 residues. With V trimmed by 4 bases and J by 6 bases, 9 bases remained unmatched. In germline, CDR1 is SGDLS, CDR2 YYNGEE.

V gene TRBV3-1 (or the pseudogene TRBV3-2) combines with J gene TRBJ1-3, with D possibly TRBD1 on 6 matching bases. V dropped 6 bases and J dropped 0 bases, with 9 bases sitting between them. This CDR3 region has 14 residues. Germline assignment: CDR1 LGHDT and CDR2 YNNKEL (reference sequence). The CDR3 DNA reads TGTGCCAGCAGTCCGGACAGCTCTGGAAACACCATATATTTT. This translates into CASSPDSSGNTIYF.

The V call is TRBV7-5, the J call TRBJ2-1; the table's D call, TRBD2, has no DNA check behind it. TRBV7-5 is shown as a pseudogene. The CDR3 is 16 amino acids. The CDR3 nucleotides read TGTGTCAGAAGCTTATGTAAATCGAGCTCCTACAATGAGCAGTTCTTC. The encoded protein is CVRSLCKSSSYNEQFF.

The chain is built from TRBV6-5 and TRBJ1-1; D gene uncertain. The CDR3 has 11 residues. V lost 6 bases to trimming and J lost 8 bases, with 10 bases between them. The germline V gene encodes CDR1 MNHEY and CDR2 SVGAGI. CDR3 loop: CASSLTLEAFF. CDR3 nucleotides: TGTGCCAGCAGCCTGACACTGGAAGCTTTCTTT.

The chain employs TRBV3-1 (or the pseudogene TRBV3-2) and TRBJ2-1; maybe TRBD2 (5 bases). The CDR3 consists of 14 residues. CDR1 and CDR2 from the germline V gene are LGHDT and YNNKEL (reference sequence). Trimming removed 4 bases at V and 5 bases at J, with 12 bases between. The CDR3: CASSPWTGNNEQFF. In DNA form, the CDR3 reads TGTGCCAGCAGCCCCTGGACGGGGAACAATGAGCAGTTCTTC.